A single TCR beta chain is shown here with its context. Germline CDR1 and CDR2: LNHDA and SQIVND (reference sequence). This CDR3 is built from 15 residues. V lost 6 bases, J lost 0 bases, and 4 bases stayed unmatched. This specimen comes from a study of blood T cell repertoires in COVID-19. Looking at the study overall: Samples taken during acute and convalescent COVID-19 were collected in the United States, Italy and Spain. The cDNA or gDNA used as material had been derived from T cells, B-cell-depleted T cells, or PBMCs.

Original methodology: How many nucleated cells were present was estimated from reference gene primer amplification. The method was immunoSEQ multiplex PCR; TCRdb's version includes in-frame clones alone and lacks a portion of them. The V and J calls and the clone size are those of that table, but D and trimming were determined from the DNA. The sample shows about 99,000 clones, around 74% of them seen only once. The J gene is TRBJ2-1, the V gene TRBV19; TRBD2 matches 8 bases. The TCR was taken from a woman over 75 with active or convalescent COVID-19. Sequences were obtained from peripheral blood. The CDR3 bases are TGTGCCAGTAGAGGAGCGGGGGTCTCCTACAATGAGCAGTTCTTC. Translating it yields CASRGAGVSYNEQFF.